This T cell receptor beta chain was retrieved from a study of siplizumab effects on memory and regulatory T cells. TCRdb's table, derived via immunoSEQ multiplex PCR, lists solely in-frame clones and lacks some. The profile shows roughly 97,000 clones, 93% of them singletons. Sequenced material: Tregs sorted from blood. The clonotype originates from a human donor in good health.

The CDR3 here is CASSVDIRTGPGNTIYF. DNA for the CDR3: TGTGCCAGCAGCGTAGATATAAGGACAGGGCCTGGAAACACCATATATTTT. The chain employs TRBV9 and TRBJ1-3; 8 bases map to TRBD1. The CDR3 runs to 17 residues. V was pared by 0 bases and J by 2 bases, with 7 bases of the junction left unmatched. Germline V lookup: CDR1 SGDLS, CDR2 YYNGEE.